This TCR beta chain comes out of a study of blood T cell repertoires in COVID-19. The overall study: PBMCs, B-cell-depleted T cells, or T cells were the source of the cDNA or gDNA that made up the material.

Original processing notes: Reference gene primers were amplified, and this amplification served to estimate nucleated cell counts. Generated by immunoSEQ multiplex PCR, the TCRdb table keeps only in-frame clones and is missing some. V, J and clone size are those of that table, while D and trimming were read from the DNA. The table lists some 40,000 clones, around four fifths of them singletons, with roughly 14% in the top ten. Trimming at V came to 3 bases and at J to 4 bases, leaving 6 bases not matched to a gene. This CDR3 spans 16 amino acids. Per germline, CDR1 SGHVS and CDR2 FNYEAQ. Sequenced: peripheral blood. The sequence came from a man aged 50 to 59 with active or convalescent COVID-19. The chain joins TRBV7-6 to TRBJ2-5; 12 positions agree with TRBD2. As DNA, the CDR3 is TGTGCCAGCAGCTTCCCTAGCGGGGGGGATCGAGAGACCCAGTACTTC. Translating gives CASSFPSGGDRETQYF. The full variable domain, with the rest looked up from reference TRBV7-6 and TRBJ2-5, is GAGVSQSPRYKVTKRGQDVALRCDPISGHVSLYWYRQALGQGPEFLTYFNYEAQQDKSGLPNDRFSAERPEGSISTLTIQRTEQRDSAMYRCASSFPSGGDRETQYFGPGTRLLVL.